This is a list of T cell receptor beta chains from one sample in a study of blood T cell repertoires in COVID-19. Here immunoSEQ multiplex PCR was the method, and the copy in TCRdb shows in-frame clones only, minus some. The table has 250,000 to 300,000 clones, nearly 90% seen once. The sequencing sample was made of PBMCs or T cells enriched from blood (not recorded which). These receptors were collected from a woman in her twenties or thirties who had recovered from COVID-19. Each CDR3 is given with its conserved first and last residue. A D gene is named only where the DNA matches it firmly. Expanded clones get a size class; other rows say once, few or many, or leave the size out.

j_gene: TRBJ2-7
d_gene: NA
v_gene: TRBV11-2
abundance: NA
CDR3nt: TGTGCCAGCAGCTTAGCGCGGGACAGCGCGACCTACGAGCAGTACTTC
CDR3aa: CASSLARDSATYEQYF

j_gene: TRBJ2-2
d_gene: TRBD2
v_gene: TRBV30
abundance: NA
CDR3nt: TGTGCCTGGAGTGTACTGGCGGGAGAAGGTTACACCGGGGAGCTGTTTTTT
CDR3aa: CAWSVLAGEGYTGELFF

j_gene: TRBJ2-7
d_gene: TRBD2
v_gene: TRBV2
abundance: NA
CDR3nt: TGTGCCAGCAGCTTCGGAGCCACGGGACTAGCGCTGGGGGAGCAGTACTTC
CDR3aa: CASSFGATGLALGEQYF

j_gene: TRBJ1-6
d_gene: NA
v_gene: TRBV27
abundance: NA
CDR3nt: TGTGCCAGCAGTTTACGGGGGAGGAATTCACCCCTCCACTTT
CDR3aa: CASSLRGRNSPLHF

j_gene: TRBJ2-2
d_gene: NA
v_gene: TRBV24-1
abundance: NA
CDR3nt: TGTGCCACGGGGGGCGCGAGCGGGGCACGAGGCACCGGGGAGCTGTTTTTT
CDR3aa: CATGGASGARGTGELFF

j_gene: TRBJ1-1
d_gene: NA
v_gene: TRBV18
abundance: NA
CDR3nt: TGTGCCAGCTCACCAAGACAGGCCGGGAGGGCGAACACTGAAGCTTTCTTT
CDR3aa: CASSPRQAGRANTEAFF

j_gene: TRBJ1-1
d_gene: NA
v_gene: TRBV28
abundance: NA
CDR3nt: TGTGCCAGCAGCCGGAACAGGAACACTGAAGCTTTCTTT
CDR3aa: CASSRNRNTEAFF

j_gene: TRBJ2-3
d_gene: TRBD1
v_gene: TRBV6-5
abundance: NA
CDR3nt: TGTGCCAGCAGTCCCGGGACAGGGGGTAGTGATACGCAGTATTTT
CDR3aa: CASSPGTGGSDTQYF

j_gene: TRBJ2-6
d_gene: NA
v_gene: TRBV5-4
abundance: once
CDR3nt: TGTGCCAGCAGCTTCAGGGTCCCTGGGGCCAACGTCCTGACTTTC
CDR3aa: CASSFRVPGANVLTF

j_gene: TRBJ2-3
d_gene: TRBD1
v_gene: TRBV4-1
abundance: NA
CDR3nt: TGCGCCAGCAGCCAAGGCATGACAGGGAGCACAGATACGCAGTATTTT
CDR3aa: CASSQGMTGSTDTQYF

j_gene: TRBJ1-1
d_gene: NA
v_gene: TRBV11-2
abundance: NA
CDR3nt: TGTGCCAGCAAATTCTATCCCACAGGGACGGAGAACACTGAAGCTTTCTTT
CDR3aa: CASKFYPTGTENTEAFF

j_gene: TRBJ2-7
d_gene: TRBD1
v_gene: TRBV3-1/TRBV3-2
abundance: NA
CDR3nt: TGTGCCAGCCCGGGACAGGGGGTGGGCGAGCAGTACTTC
CDR3aa: CASPGQGVGEQYF

j_gene: TRBJ1-5
d_gene: NA
v_gene: TRBV4-1
abundance: NA
CDR3nt: TGCGCCAGCAGTCGTTCCCACGTGCTCGGACAGCCGTATAGCAATCAGCCCCAGCATTTT
CDR3aa: CASSRSHVLGQPYSNQPQHF

j_gene: TRBJ2-3
d_gene: TRBD2
v_gene: TRBV5-1
abundance: NA
CDR3nt: TGCGCCAGCAGCTTGGGAGGGACTAGCGGGACTAGCACAGATACGCAGTATTTT
CDR3aa: CASSLGGTSGTSTDTQYF

j_gene: TRBJ1-3
d_gene: NA
v_gene: TRBV21-1
abundance: NA
CDR3nt: NA
CDR3aa: CASSLASRWGPGNTIYF

j_gene: TRBJ1-5
d_gene: TRBD1
v_gene: TRBV28
abundance: NA
CDR3nt: TGTGCCAGCCGGGACAGTAACAATCAGCCCCAGCATTTT
CDR3aa: CASRDSNNQPQHF

j_gene: TRBJ2-3
d_gene: TRBD2
v_gene: TRBV14
abundance: NA
CDR3nt: TGTGCCAGCAGCCCCCATGGGAGGGACGCAGATACGCAGTATTTT
CDR3aa: CASSPHGRDADTQYF

j_gene: TRBJ2-3
d_gene: TRBD2
v_gene: TRBV19
abundance: once
CDR3nt: TGTGCCAGTAGTCTCTTAGCGGGATTCACAGATACGCAGTATTTT
CDR3aa: CASSLLAGFTDTQYF

j_gene: TRBJ1-1
d_gene: NA
v_gene: TRBV19
abundance: NA
CDR3nt: TGTGCCAGTAGTCCGGGACCCGGGCGGGGCACTGAAGCTTTCTTT
CDR3aa: CASSPGPGRGTEAFF

j_gene: TRBJ2-1
d_gene: NA
v_gene: TRBV28
abundance: NA
CDR3nt: TGTGCCAGCAGTTCTCCCTGGATGGGCCCCTACAATGAGCAGTTCTTC
CDR3aa: CASSSPWMGPYNEQFF

j_gene: TRBJ2-2
d_gene: TRBD2
v_gene: TRBV4-1
abundance: NA
CDR3nt: TGCGCCAGCAGCCAAGCCTGGGCTAGCGGCACCGGGGAGCTGTTTTTT
CDR3aa: CASSQAWASGTGELFF